This entry concerns a single TCR beta chain. The source of the sample is a study of blood T cell repertoires in COVID-19. Original handling: Amplification of reference gene primers provided the estimated nucleated cell counts. Some clones are missing from TCRdb's copy, which holds only in-frame ones; the method was immunoSEQ multiplex PCR. The D gene and trimming were derived from the DNA, and the V and J assignments and clone size from that table. Found here are around 220,000 clones, around 80% of them singletons; the top ten hold around 4.7%. CDR3 length equals 15 residues. The germline V gene encodes CDR1 ENHRY and CDR2 SYGVKD. The V end was cut by 2 bases, the J end by 2 bases, with 10 bases between.

This clonotype originated in a human donor in a cohort sampled during active COVID-19. The genes are TRBV10-3 and TRBJ2-1; D remains unclear. The specimen sequenced was peripheral blood. CDR3 sequence reads: CAISESLGAYNEQFF. In DNA, the CDR3 is TGTGCCATCAGTGAGAGTCTAGGTGCCTACAATGAGCAGTTCTTC.